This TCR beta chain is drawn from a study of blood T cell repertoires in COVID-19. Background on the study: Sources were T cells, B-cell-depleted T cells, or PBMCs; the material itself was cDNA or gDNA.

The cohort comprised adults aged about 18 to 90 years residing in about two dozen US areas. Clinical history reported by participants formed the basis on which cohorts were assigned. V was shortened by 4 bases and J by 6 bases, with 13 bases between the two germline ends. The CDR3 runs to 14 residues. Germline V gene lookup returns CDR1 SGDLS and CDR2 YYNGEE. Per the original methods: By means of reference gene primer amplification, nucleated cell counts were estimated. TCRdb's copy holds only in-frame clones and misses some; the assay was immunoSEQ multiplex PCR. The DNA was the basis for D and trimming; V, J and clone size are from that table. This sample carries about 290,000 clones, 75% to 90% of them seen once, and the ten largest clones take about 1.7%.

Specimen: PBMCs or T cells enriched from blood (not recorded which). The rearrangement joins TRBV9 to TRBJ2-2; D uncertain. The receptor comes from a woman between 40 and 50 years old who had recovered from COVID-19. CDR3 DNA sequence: TGTGCCAGCAGCCCCTCGACATTATCCGGGGAGCTGTTTTTT. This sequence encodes CASSPSTLSGELFF.